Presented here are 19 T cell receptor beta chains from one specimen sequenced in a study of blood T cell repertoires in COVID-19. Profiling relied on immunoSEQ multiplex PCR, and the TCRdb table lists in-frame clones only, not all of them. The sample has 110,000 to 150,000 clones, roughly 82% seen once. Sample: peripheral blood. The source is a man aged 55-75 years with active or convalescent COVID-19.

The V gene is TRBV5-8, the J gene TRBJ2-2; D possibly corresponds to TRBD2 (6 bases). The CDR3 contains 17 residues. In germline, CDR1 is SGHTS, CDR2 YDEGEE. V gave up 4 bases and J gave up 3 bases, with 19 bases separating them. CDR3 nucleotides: TGTGCCAGCAGCGGTACCGGTGGAGGGGCCTACACCGGGGAGCTGTTTTTT. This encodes CASSGTGGGAYTGELFF.

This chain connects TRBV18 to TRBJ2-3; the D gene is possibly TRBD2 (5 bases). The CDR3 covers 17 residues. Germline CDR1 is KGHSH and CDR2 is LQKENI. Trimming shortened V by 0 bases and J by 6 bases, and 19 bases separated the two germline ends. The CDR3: CASSPPLLAQSGDTQYF. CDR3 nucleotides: TGTGCCAGCTCACCACCGTTGCTAGCCCAGAGTGGGGATACGCAGTATTTT.

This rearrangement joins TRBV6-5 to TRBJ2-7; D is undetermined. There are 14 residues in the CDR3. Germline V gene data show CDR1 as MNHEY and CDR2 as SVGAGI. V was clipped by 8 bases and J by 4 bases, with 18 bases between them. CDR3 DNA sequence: TGTGCCAGCGGGTTCGGTTCTTCCGGGTACGAGCAGTACGTC. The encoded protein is CASGFGSSGYEQYV.

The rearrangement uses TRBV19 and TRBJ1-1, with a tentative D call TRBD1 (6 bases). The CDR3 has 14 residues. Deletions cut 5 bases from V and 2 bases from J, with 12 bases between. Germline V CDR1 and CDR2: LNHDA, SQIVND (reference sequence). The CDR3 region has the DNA TGTGCCAGTAGTGTCGCGACAGGCAACACTGAAGCTTTCTTT. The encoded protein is CASSVATGNTEAFF.

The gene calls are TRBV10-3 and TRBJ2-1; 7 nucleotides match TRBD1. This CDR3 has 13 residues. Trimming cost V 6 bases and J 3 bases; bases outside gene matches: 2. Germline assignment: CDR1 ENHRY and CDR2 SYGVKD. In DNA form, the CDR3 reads TGTGCCATCAGAGACAGGGTCTACAATGAGCAGTTCTTC. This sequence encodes CAIRDRVYNEQFF.

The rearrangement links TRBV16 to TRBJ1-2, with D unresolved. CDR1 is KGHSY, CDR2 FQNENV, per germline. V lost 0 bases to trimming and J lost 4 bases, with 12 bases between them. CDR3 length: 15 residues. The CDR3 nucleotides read TGTGCCAGCAGCCAATCAGGAGGGTTGGTCTATGGCTACACCTTC. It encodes CASSQSGGLVYGYTF.

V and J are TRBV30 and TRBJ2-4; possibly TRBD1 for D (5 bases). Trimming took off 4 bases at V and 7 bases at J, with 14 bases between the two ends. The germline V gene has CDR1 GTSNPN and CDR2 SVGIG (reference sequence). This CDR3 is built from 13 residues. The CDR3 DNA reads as TGTGCCTGGACCGTAGGGGCGTGGAACATTCAGTACTTC. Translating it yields CAWTVGAWNIQYF.

In DNA, the CDR3 is TGTGCCAGCAACCTCAGGGGCGGTAATTCACCCCTCCACTTT. It encodes CASNLRGGNSPLHF. The chain joins TRBV9 to TRBJ1-6, with D perhaps TRBD1 (6 bases). Germline CDR1 and CDR2: SGDLS and YYNGEE. This CDR3 is 14 amino acids long. The germline V and J ends were trimmed by 6 bases and 6 bases, with 13 bases remaining between them.

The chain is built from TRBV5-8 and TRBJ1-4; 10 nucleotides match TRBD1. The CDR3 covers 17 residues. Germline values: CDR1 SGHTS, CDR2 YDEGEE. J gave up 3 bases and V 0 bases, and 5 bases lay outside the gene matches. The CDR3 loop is CASSLGTGTGANEKLFF. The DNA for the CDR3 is TGTGCCAGCAGCTTGGGCACCGGGACAGGGGCTAATGAAAAACTGTTTTTT.

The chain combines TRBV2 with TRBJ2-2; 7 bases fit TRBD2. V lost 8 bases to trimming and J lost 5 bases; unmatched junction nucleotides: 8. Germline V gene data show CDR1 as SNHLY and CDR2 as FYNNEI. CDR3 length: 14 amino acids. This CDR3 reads CASLSGIGTGELFF. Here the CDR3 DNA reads TGTGCCAGCTTGAGCGGGATAGGAACCGGGGAGCTGTTTTTT.

CDR3 in amino acids: CASSYSGVGDYEQYV. The CDR3 nucleotides are TGTGCCAGCAGTTACTCTGGGGTAGGGGACTACGAGCAGTACGTC. V is TRBV6-2 or TRBV6-3 and J is TRBJ2-7; D is possibly TRBD1 (5 bases). Trimming removed 0 bases at V and 3 bases at J, with 12 bases between. This CDR3 comprises 15 residues. Germline CDR1 is MNHEY and CDR2 is SVGEGT.

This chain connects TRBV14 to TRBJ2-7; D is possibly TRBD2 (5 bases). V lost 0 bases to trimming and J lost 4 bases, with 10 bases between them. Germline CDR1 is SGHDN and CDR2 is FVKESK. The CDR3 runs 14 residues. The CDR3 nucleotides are TGTGCCAGCAGCCAAGATTACCGGGGATACGAGCAGTACTTC. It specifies CASSQDYRGYEQYF.

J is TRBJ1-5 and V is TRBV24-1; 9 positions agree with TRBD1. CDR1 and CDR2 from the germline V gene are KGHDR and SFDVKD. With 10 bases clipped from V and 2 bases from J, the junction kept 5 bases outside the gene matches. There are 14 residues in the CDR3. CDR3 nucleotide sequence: TGTGCCACAGGGGACAGGGATGGCAATCAGCCCCAGCATTTT. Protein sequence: CATGDRDGNQPQHF.

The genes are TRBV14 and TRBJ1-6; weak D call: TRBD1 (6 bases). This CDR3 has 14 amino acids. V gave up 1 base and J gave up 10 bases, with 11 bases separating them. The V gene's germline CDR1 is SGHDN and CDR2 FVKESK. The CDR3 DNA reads TGTGCCAGCAGCCAAGTGTTCAGGGGATCACCCCTCCACTTT. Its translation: CASSQVFRGSPLHF.

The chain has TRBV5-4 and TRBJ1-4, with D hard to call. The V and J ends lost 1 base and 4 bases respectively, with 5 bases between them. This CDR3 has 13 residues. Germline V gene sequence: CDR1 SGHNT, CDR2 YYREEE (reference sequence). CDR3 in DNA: TGTGCCAGCAGCTTGCGCGGTAATGAAAAACTGTTTTTT. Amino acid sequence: CASSLRGNEKLFF.

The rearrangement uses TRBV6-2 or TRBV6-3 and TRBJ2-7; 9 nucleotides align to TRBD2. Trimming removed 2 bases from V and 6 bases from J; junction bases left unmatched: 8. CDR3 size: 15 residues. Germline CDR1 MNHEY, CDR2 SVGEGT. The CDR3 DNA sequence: TGTGCCAGCAGTTACCGGGGGACTAGCTCCAGCGAGCAGTACGTC. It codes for CASSYRGTSSSEQYV.

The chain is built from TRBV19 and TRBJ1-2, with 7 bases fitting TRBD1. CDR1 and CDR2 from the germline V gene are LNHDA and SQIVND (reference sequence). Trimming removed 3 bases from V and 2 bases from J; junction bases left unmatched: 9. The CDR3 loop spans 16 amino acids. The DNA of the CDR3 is TGTGCCAGTAGTATTTGGGCACAGGGGCTCAACTATGGCTACACCTTC. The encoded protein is CASSIWAQGLNYGYTF.

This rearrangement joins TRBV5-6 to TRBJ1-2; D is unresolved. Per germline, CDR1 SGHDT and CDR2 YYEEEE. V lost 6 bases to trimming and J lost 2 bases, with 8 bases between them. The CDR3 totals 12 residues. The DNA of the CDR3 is TGTGCCAGCACGACCGGGAACTATGGCTACACCTTC. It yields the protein CASTTGNYGYTF.

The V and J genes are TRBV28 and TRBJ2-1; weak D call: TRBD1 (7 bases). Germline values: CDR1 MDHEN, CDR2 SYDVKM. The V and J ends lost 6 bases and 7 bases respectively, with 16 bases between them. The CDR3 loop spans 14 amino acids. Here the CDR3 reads CASSGQAGRNEQFF. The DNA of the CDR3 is TGTGCCAGCAGCGGACAGGCGGGGAGGAATGAGCAGTTCTTC.